This T cell receptor beta chain was documented in a study of blood T cell repertoires in COVID-19. Study overall: Sites in the United States, Italy and Spain provided acute and convalescent COVID-19 samples. From T cells, B-cell-depleted T cells, or PBMCs came the material, which was cDNA or gDNA.

TCRdb's copy holds only in-frame clones and misses some; the assay was immunoSEQ multiplex PCR. This table holds about 80,000 clones, 83% found once. In germline, CDR1 is LGHDT, CDR2 YNNKEL (reference sequence). Losses at the gene ends were 3 bases for V and 2 bases for J; bases not matched to a gene: 8. The CDR3 covers 16 residues. The sequencing sample was made of peripheral blood. The chain has TRBV3-1 (or the pseudogene TRBV3-2) and TRBJ2-7, with 9 nucleotides matching TRBD2. This TCR derives from a man older than 75 with active or convalescent COVID-19. Written as DNA, the CDR3 is TGTGCCAGCAGCCAGTGGAGTCGCGGGAGGGCCTACGAGCAGTACTTC. It yields the protein CASSQWSRGRAYEQYF.